The 24 T cell receptor beta chains listed next were all sequenced from one sample in a study of cytomegalovirus exposure and HLA in healthy donors. A multiplex PCR was run with 60 Vbeta primers and 13 Jbeta primers. Clones were read by immunoSEQ multiplex PCR, and TCRdb kept only the in-frame ones, dropping some. The data show roughly 120,000 clones, less than 20% seen once. Sequencing was carried out using PBMCs. These receptors all come from a woman between 18 and 30 years old in good health and CMV-seronegative.

A word on this clone: Its ends do not fully match the called genes, so a read error is possible. This chain connects TRBV4-3 to TRBJ1-5; no clear D gene. Germline V gene data show CDR1 as LGHNA and CDR2 as YSLEER. This CDR3 has 15 residues. Here the CDR3 reads CASSQEPGRGQPQHF. For the CDR3, the DNA is TGCGCCAGCAGTCAAGAGCCCGGCCGCGGACAGCCCCAGCATTTT.

This rearrangement joins TRBV6-1 to TRBJ1-5; 7 bases match TRBD1. V shed 6 bases and J 6 bases; nucleotides not matched to a gene: 8. This CDR3 is 14 amino acids long. Germline CDR1 and CDR2: MNHNS and SASEGT. Here the CDR3 reads CASSEKRQGQPQHF. CDR3 bases: TGTGCCAGCAGCGAAAAACGACAGGGTCAGCCCCAGCATTTT.

The gene calls are TRBV10-3 and TRBJ1-2; the D is unclear. Germline V gene lookup returns CDR1 ENHRY and CDR2 SYGVKD. V lost 3 bases and J lost 4, with 6 bases in between. This CDR3 has 12 residues. The CDR3 loop is CAISENRYGYTF. CDR3 DNA sequence: TGTGCCATCAGTGAAAATCGCTATGGCTACACCTTC.

The gene calls are TRBV9 and TRBJ2-3; a weak D match, TRBD2 (6 bases). Trimming left V 6 bases short and J 0 bases short, with 14 bases between. This CDR3 comprises 15 residues. CDR1 is SGDLS, CDR2 YYNGEE, per germline. CDR3 residues: CASTSFGSSTDTQYF. The CDR3 DNA is TGTGCCAGCACCTCTTTCGGGAGCAGCACAGATACGCAGTATTTT. Full variable domain (rest looked up from reference TRBV9 and TRBJ2-3): DSGVTQTPKHLITATGQRVTLRCSPRSGDLSVYWYQQSLDQGLQFLIQYYNGEERAKGNILERFSAQQFPDLHSELNLSSLELGDSALYFCASTSFGSSTDTQYFGPGTRLTVL.

This clone appeared a single time. V is TRBV28 and J is TRBJ1-6, with 9 bases aligning to TRBD1. Trimming removed 0 bases from V and 9 bases from J; junction bases left unmatched: 3. This CDR3 contains 15 residues. Germline-derived CDR1 and CDR2 are MDHEN and SYDVKM. CDR3 coding DNA: TGTGCCAGCAGTTTATGGGGGGACAGGGCTTCACCCCTCCACTTT. This gives the protein CASSLWGDRASPLHF.

The chain is built from TRBV5-1 and TRBJ2-5, with D unresolved. Trimming stripped 0 bases from V and 3 bases from J, with 3 bases between. This CDR3 has 12 residues. Germline CDR1 reads SGHRS; CDR2 reads YFSETQ. The chain's CDR3 is CASSLAKETQYF. For the CDR3, the DNA is TGCGCCAGCAGCTTGGCCAAAGAGACCCAGTACTTC.

This clone was counted a few times. One end of the junction does not line up with germline, which may come from a read error. CDR3 DNA: TGTGCCAGCGGCGTCGGTAGTGGAGGAGCTTTCTTT. It yields the protein CASGVGSGGAFF. The chain joins TRBV9 to TRBJ1-1; D is unresolved. CDR1 is SGDLS and CDR2 is YYNGEE in the germline V gene. The CDR3 length is 12 residues.

The CDR3 loop is CATSRTPGTGGVQPQHF. The DNA of the CDR3 is TGTGCCACCAGCAGGACCCCGGGGACAGGGGGGGTTCAGCCCCAGCATTTT. This rearrangement joins TRBV15 to TRBJ1-5; 11 bases line up with TRBD1. Germline assignment: CDR1 LNHNV and CDR2 YYDKDF (reference sequence). CDR3 size: 17 residues. The V and J ends lost 3 bases and 6 bases, in that order; junction bases with no gene match: 10.

This clone was seen a few times. V is TRBV27 and J is TRBJ1-1; 10 bases fit TRBD1. The V gene's germline CDR1 is MNHEY and CDR2 SMNVEV (reference sequence). The CDR3 runs 14 residues. The trim removed 5 bases at V and 6 bases at J, leaving 6 bases unmatched. The CDR3 region has the DNA TGTGCCAGCAGTCCCGGGACAGGGGCCTCTGAAGCTTTCTTT. Amino acid sequence: CASSPGTGASEAFF.

This clone has a handful of counts. CDR3 in amino acids: CSVGARATGELFF. The DNA of the CDR3 is TGCAGCGTTGGGGCCAGGGCCACCGGGGAGCTGTTTTTT. The chain carries TRBV29-1 and TRBJ2-2, with a possible D match to TRBD1 (5 bases). Trimming removed 4 bases from V and 4 bases from J, with 10 bases in between. The germline gives CDR1 SQVTM, CDR2 ANQGSEA. This CDR3 is built from 13 residues.

The rearrangement uses TRBV28 and TRBJ2-5; the match to TRBD1 covers 8 bases. CDR3 length equals 18 residues. After removal of 4 bases from V and 1 base from J, the junction contained 14 bases not matched to a gene. Germline V gives CDR1 MDHEN, CDR2 SYDVKM. The CDR3 region is CASSSPGQGVRGQETQYF. The CDR3 DNA reads TGTGCCAGCAGTTCCCCCGGACAGGGCGTTCGGGGCCAAGAGACCCAGTACTTC.

This clone appeared a few times. The chain carries TRBV5-1 and TRBJ2-1; TRBD2 aligns across 7 bases. This CDR3 is 15 amino acids long. With V trimmed by 0 bases and J by 5 bases, 5 bases remained unmatched. Germline loops: CDR1 SGHRS, CDR2 YFSETQ. CDR3: CASSLVAGEHNEQFF. DNA for the CDR3: TGCGCCAGCAGCTTGGTGGCGGGAGAACACAATGAGCAGTTCTTC.

This clone was counted only a few times. The chain uses TRBV6-4 and TRBJ2-2; 9 nucleotides line up with TRBD2. The CDR3 consists of 17 residues. Unmatched junction bases numbered 8, after V lost 1 base and J lost 5 bases. Germline V gives CDR1 MRHNA, CDR2 SNTAGT. CDR3 region: CASSDFGSGRKTGELFF. In DNA, the CDR3 is TGTGCCAGCAGTGACTTTGGGAGCGGGAGGAAGACCGGGGAGCTGTTTTTT.

The table lists this clone with a few counts. This rearrangement joins TRBV27 to TRBJ1-1, with 9 bases fitting TRBD1. The CDR3 contains 14 residues. The V gene end was trimmed by 5 bases and the J gene end by 5 bases; junction bases not matched to a gene: 6. Germline-derived CDR1 and CDR2 are MNHEY and SMNVEV (reference sequence). The DNA of the CDR3 is TGTGCCAGCAGTAACCCGGGACAGGGTACTGAAGCTTTCTTT. Translation gives CASSNPGQGTEAFF.

The chain uses TRBV7-9 and TRBJ1-1; 9 bases agree with TRBD1. This CDR3 has 14 residues. Trimming removed 8 bases from V and 4 bases from J; junction bases left unmatched: 8. Per the germline V gene, CDR1 is SEHNR and CDR2 is FQNEAQ (reference sequence). This chain's CDR3 is CASGEDRGFTEAFF. CDR3 nucleotides: TGTGCCAGCGGCGAGGACAGGGGTTTCACTGAAGCTTTCTTT.

The CDR3 spells CASSPHVQGYEQYF. The CDR3 DNA reads as TGTGCCAGCAGTCCCCACGTCCAGGGCTACGAGCAGTACTTC. This rearrangement joins TRBV25-1 to TRBJ2-7; perhaps TRBD1 as D (5 bases). Looked up from germline, CDR1 is MGHDK and CDR2 is SYGVNS. The CDR3 is 14 residues long. The V end was cut by 5 bases, the J end by 3 bases, with 14 bases between.

This chain connects TRBV11-2 to TRBJ1-2; a weak D match, TRBD1 (6 bases). This CDR3 is 13 amino acids long. V lost 5 bases, J lost 1 base, and 8 bases lay in between. Germline CDR1 SGHAT, CDR2 FQNNGV. CDR3 coding DNA: TGTGCCAGCAGCAAGGGACATAACTATGGCTACACCTTC. The encoded protein is CASSKGHNYGYTF.

The chain has TRBV5-4 and TRBJ1-1, with a tentative D call TRBD1 (5 bases). The CDR3 extends over 14 amino acids. Germline CDR1 is SGHNT and CDR2 is YYREEE (reference sequence). Trimming took off 4 bases at V and 5 bases at J, with 15 bases between the two ends. The CDR3 region has the DNA TGTGCCAGCAGCGCTGCAGACAGTTTTACTGAAGCTTTCTTT. Amino acid sequence: CASSAADSFTEAFF.

This chain links TRBV7-9 with TRBJ1-5; a possible D gene is TRBD1 (6 bases). The V gene lost 3 bases and the J gene lost 0 bases, with 9 bases spanning the gap. Germline V gene data show CDR1 as SEHNR and CDR2 as FQNEAQ (reference sequence). The CDR3 is 15 residues long. The CDR3 reads CASSLGDNSNQPQHF. In DNA, the CDR3 is TGTGCCAGCAGCTTGGGGGACAATAGCAATCAGCCCCAGCATTTT.

The rearrangement links TRBV5-1 to TRBJ1-1; the match to TRBD1 covers 8 bases. The J segment lost 7 bases and the V segment lost 4 bases, leaving 9 bases of the junction unmatched. The CDR3 contains 14 residues. Germline V CDR1 and CDR2: SGHRS, YFSETQ. CDR3 nucleotide sequence: TGCGCCAGCAGCCTGCAGGGGGCGGATGGTGAAGCTTTCTTT. Its protein product is CASSLQGADGEAFF.

V usage is TRBV5-6 and J usage is TRBJ1-5; the D gene is possibly TRBD1 (6 bases). This CDR3 has 13 amino acids. Germline V CDR1 and CDR2: SGHDT, YYEEEE. V lost 6 bases and J lost 9, with 16 bases in between. In nucleotides, the CDR3 is TGTGCCAGCACCCGTGGGGGCGGGAGGCCCCAGCATTTT. Its protein product is CASTRGGGRPQHF.

Comment on this clone: Additional DNA sequences in this sample encode the identical CDR3. The V gene is TRBV9, the J gene TRBJ2-2, with D possibly matching TRBD1 (5 bases). Trimming took 0 bases from V and 7 from J, leaving 19 bases between them. CDR1 and CDR2 from the germline V gene are SGDLS and YYNGEE. This CDR3 is built from 17 residues. Here the CDR3 reads CASSVAPLGARDGELFF. CDR3 coding DNA: TGTGCCAGCAGCGTAGCTCCGTTAGGGGCTAGGGACGGGGAGCTGTTTTTT. Together with reference TRBV9 and TRBJ2-2, the CDR3 gives the full variable domain: DSGVTQTPKHLITATGQRVTLRCSPRSGDLSVYWYQQSLDQGLQFLIQYYNGEERAKGNILERFSAQQFPDLHSELNLSSLELGDSALYFCASSVAPLGARDGELFFGEGSRLTVL.

Only a few counts were recorded for this clone. V is TRBV2 and J is TRBJ2-7; TRBD1 agrees at 7 bases. Germline CDR1 and CDR2: SNHLY and FYNNEI. The trim removed 7 bases at V and 3 bases at J, leaving 3 bases unmatched. This CDR3 spans 12 amino acids. The CDR3: CASKQGFYEQYF. In DNA, the CDR3 is TGTGCCAGCAAACAGGGGTTCTACGAGCAGTACTTC.

CDR3 amino acids: CATLGTSGIQETQYF. In nucleotides, the CDR3 is TGTGCCACCCTCGGGACTAGCGGGATTCAAGAGACCCAGTACTTC. The chain employs TRBV6-6 and TRBJ2-5; 13 nucleotides match TRBD2. Looked up from germline, CDR1 is MNHNY and CDR2 is SVGAGI (reference sequence). V was pared by 10 bases and J by 2 bases, with 7 bases of the junction left unmatched. This CDR3 region has 15 residues.